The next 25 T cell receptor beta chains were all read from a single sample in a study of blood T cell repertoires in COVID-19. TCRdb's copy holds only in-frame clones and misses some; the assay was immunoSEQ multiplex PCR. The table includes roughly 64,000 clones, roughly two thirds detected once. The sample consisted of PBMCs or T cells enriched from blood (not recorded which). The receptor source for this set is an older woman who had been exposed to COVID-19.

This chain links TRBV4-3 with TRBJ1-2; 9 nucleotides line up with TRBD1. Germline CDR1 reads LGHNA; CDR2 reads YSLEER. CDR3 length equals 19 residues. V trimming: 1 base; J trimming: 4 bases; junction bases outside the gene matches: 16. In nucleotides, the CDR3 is TGCGCCAGCAGCCAAGCCCTAACGGGGACAGGGTCCCCTCCCTATGGCTACACCTTC. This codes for CASSQALTGTGSPPYGYTF.

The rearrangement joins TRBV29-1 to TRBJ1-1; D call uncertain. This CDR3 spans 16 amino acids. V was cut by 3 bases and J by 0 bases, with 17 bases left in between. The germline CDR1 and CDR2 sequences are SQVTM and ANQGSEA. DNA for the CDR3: TGCAGCGTTGATGGTGTCGGCGGTCCCATGAACACTGAAGCTTTCTTT. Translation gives CSVDGVGGPMNTEAFF.

CDR3 sequence (DNA): TGTGCCAGCAGTTTTGACAGGGTTCTACTTGGCTACACCTTC. Translating gives CASSFDRVLLGYTF. The chain has TRBV6-5 and TRBJ1-2; 7 nucleotides align to TRBD1. The trim removed 4 bases at V and 7 bases at J, leaving 9 bases unmatched. The CDR3 runs 14 residues. Germline assignment: CDR1 MNHEY and CDR2 SVGAGI.

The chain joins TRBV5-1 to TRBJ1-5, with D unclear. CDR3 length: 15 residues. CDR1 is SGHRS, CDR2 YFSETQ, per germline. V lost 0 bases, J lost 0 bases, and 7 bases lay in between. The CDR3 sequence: CASSLEAFSNQPQHF. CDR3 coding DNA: TGCGCCAGCAGCTTGGAAGCTTTTAGCAATCAGCCCCAGCATTTT.

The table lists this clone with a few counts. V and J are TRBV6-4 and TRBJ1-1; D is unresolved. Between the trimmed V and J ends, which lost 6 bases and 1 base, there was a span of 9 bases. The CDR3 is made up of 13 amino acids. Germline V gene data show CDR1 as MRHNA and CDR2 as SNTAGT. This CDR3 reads CASSHTENTEAFF. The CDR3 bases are TGTGCCAGCAGCCATACAGAGAACACTGAAGCTTTCTTT.

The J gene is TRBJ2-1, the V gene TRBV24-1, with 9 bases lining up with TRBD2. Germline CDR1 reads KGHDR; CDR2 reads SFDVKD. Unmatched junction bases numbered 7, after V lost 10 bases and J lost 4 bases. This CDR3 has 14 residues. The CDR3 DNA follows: TGTGCCACAGCAATAGCGGGGGATTACAATGAGCAGTTCTTC. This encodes CATAIAGDYNEQFF.

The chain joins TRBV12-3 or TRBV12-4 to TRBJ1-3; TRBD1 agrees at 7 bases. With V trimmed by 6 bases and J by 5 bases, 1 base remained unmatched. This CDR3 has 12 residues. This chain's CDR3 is CASRQGRNTIYF. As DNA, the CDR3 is TGTGCCAGCAGACAGGGGAGAAACACCATATATTTT.

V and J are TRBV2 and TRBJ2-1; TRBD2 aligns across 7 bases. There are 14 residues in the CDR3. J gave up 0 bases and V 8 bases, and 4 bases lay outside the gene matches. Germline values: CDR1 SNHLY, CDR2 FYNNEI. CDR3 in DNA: TGTGCCAGCTTGCGGGAGAGCTCCTACAATGAGCAGTTCTTC. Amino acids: CASLRESSYNEQFF.

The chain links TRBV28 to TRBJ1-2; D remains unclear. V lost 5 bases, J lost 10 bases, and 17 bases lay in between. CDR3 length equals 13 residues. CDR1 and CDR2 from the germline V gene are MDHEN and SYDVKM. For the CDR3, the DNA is TGTGCCAGCAGTCCACCCGGTCCGGTAGACTACACCTTC. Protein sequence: CASSPPGPVDYTF.

The CDR3 nucleotides are TGTGCCAGTAGTATAGGCGGGGGGACGTCAGATACGCAGTATTTT. Residues: CASSIGGGTSDTQYF. The chain carries TRBV19 and TRBJ2-3; 8 nucleotides match TRBD2. CDR1 is LNHDA, CDR2 SQIVND, per germline (reference sequence). The CDR3 spans 15 residues. With 1 base clipped from V and 4 bases from J, the junction kept 4 bases outside the gene matches.

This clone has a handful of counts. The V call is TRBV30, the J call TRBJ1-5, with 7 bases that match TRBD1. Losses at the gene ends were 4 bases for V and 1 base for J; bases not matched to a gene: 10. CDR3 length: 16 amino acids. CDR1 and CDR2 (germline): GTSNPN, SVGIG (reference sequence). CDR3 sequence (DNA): TGTGCCTGGACTCCGGTTGGGACAGCGAGCAATCAGCCCCAGCATTTT. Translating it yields CAWTPVGTASNQPQHF.

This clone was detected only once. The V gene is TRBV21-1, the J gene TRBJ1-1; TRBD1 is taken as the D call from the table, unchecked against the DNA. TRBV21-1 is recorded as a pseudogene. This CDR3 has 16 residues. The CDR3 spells CASSPQTGWMVAEAFF. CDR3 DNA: TGTGCCAGCAGCCCCCAGACAGGGTGGATGGTAGCTGAAGCTTTCTTT.

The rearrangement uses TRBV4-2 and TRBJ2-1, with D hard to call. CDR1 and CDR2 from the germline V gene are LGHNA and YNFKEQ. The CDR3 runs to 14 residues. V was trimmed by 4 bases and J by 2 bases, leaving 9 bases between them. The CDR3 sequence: CASSLPGPYNEQFF. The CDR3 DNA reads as TGTGCCAGCAGCCTACCAGGCCCCTACAATGAGCAGTTCTTC.

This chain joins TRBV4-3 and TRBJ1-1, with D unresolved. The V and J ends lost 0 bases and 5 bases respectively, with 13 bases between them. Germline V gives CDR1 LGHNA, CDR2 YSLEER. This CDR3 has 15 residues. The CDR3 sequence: CASSQDGRRATEAFF. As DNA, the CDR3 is TGCGCCAGCAGCCAAGATGGCAGGAGGGCTACTGAAGCTTTCTTT.

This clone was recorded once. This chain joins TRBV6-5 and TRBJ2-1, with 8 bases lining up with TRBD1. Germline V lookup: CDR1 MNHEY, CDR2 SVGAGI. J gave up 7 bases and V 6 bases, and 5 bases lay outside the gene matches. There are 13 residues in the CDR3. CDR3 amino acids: CASSRQGSNEQFF. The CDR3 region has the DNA TGTGCCAGCAGCCGACAGGGGTCAAATGAGCAGTTCTTC.

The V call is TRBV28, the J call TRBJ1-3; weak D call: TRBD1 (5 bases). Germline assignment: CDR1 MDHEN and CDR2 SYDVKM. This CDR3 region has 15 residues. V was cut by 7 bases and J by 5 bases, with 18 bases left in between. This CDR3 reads CASILSTEIRNTIYF. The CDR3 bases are TGTGCCAGCATCTTATCGACAGAAATCCGAAACACCATATATTTT. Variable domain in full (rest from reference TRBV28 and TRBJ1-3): DVKVTQSSRYLVKRTGEKVFLECVQDMDHENMFWYRQDPGLGLRLIYFSYDVKMKEKGDIPEGYSVSREKKERFSLILESASTNQTSMYLCASILSTEIRNTIYFGEGSWLTVV.

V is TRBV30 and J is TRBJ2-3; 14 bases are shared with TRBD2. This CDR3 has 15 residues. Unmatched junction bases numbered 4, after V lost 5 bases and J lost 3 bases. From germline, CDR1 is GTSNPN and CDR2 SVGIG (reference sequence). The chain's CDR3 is CAWGTSGSSTDTQYF. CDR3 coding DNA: TGTGCCTGGGGGACTAGCGGGAGTTCTACAGATACGCAGTATTTT.

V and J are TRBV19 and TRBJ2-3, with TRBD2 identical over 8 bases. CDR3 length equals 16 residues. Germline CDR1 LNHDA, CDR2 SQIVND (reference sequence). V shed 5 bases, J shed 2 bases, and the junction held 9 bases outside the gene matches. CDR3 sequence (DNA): TGTGCCAGTAGTGCGACCGGGACTAGTTACACAGATACGCAGTATTTT. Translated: CASSATGTSYTDTQYF.

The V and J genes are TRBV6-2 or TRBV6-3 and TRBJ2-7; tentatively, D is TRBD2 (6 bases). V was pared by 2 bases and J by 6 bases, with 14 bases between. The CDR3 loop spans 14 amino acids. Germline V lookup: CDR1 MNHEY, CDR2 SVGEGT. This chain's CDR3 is CASSYAPTSSEQYF. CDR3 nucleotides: TGTGCCAGCAGTTACGCCCCGACTAGTTCCGAGCAGTACTTC.

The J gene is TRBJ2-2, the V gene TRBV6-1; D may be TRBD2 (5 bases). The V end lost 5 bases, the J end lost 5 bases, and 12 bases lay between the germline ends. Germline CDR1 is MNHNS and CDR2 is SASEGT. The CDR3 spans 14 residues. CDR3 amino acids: CASSFAPGTGELFF. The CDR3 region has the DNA TGTGCCAGCAGTTTCGCCCCGGGGACCGGGGAGCTGTTTTTT.

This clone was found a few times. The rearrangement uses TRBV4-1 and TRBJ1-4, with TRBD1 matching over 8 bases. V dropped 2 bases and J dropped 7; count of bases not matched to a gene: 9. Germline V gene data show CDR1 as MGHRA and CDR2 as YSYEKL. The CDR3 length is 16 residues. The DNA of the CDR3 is TGCGCCAGCAGCCAACCCGGACAGGGTCATGGTGAAAAACTGTTTTTT. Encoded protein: CASSQPGQGHGEKLFF.

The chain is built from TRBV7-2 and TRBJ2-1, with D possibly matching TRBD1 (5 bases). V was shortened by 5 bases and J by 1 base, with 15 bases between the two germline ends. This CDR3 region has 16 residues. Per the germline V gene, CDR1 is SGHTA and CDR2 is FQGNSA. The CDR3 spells CASSHRTGISYNEQFF. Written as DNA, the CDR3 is TGTGCCAGCAGCCACCGTACAGGCATATCCTACAATGAGCAGTTCTTC. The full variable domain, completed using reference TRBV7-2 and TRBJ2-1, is GAGVSQSPSNKVTEKGKDVELRCDPISGHTALYWYRQSLGQGLEFLIYFQGNSAPDKSGLPSDRFSAERTGGSVSTLTIQRTQQEDSAVYLCASSHRTGISYNEQFFGPGTRLTVL.

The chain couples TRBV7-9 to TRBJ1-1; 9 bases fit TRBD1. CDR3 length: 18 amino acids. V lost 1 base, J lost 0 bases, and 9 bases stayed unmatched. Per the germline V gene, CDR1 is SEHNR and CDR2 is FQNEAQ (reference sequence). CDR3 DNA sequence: TGTGCCAGCAGCTTAGACCTGGGGACAGGGTGGCTGAACACTGAAGCTTTCTTT. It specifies CASSLDLGTGWLNTEAFF.

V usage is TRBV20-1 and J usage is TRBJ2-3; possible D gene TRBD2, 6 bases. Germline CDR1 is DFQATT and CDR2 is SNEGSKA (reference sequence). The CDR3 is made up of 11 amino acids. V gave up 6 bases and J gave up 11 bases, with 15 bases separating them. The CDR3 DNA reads TGCAGTGCCCCCCAAACCGGGGGGCAGTATTTT. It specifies CSAPQTGGQYF.

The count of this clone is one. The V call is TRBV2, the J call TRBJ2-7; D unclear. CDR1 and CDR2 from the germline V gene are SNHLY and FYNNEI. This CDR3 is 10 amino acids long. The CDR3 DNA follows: TGTGCCAGCATAGGCGGCACCCCTTGTGTC. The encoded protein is CASIGGTPCV.